These 22 T cell receptor beta chains share one sample of origin, sequenced in a study of human T cells and chemical hapten exposure. As for time point: patch test 3, about 24 weeks after DPC sensitization. Treatment indicated: therapeutic diphenylcyclopropenone sensitization with weekly scalp DPC. TCRdb reanalysed the RACE reads using MiXCR and keeps one entry per CDR3 protein. The top ten hold 10% to 13% of the sample, which has about 97,000 distinct CDR3 sequences, 25% to 35% seen once. Sample: whole blood, taken in connection with sensitization to the hapten diphenylcyclopropenone (DPC). These receptors all stem from a man aged 35-49 years with alopecia areata. Some clones in this sample may be carry-over from other donors' samples.

This clonotype has only a few counts. This chain links TRBV27 with TRBJ2-7; 13 bases match TRBD2. Germline V gene lookup returns CDR1 MNHEY and CDR2 SMNVEV (reference sequence). V gave up 5 bases and J gave up 3 bases; unmatched junction bases: 7. This CDR3 region has 16 residues. This CDR3 reads CASSRTSGSGGYEQYF. The CDR3 coding sequence is TGTGCCAGCAGTAGGACTAGCGGGAGTGGCGGCTACGAGCAGTACTTC.

This clonotype was detected once. The chain uses TRBV20-1 and TRBJ1-5; the D is unclear. Germline V gene data show CDR1 as DFQATT and CDR2 as SNEGSKA (reference sequence). V shed 3 bases and J shed 0 bases, with 15 bases lying between them. This CDR3 is 16 amino acids long. The CDR3 bases are TGCAGTGCTAGGGAAGATGGGAGAGCTAGCAATCAGCCCCAGCATTTT. Translation gives CSAREDGRASNQPQHF.

The V call is TRBV28, the J call TRBJ2-7, with 8 bases lining up with TRBD1. The CDR3 is 14 residues long. Germline V gene data show CDR1 as MDHEN and CDR2 as SYDVKM. Trimming cost V 2 bases and J 2 bases; bases outside gene matches: 2. The DNA of the CDR3 is TGTGCCAGCAGTTTAGCACAGGGGGCCTACGAGCAGTACTTC. Translated, it gives CASSLAQGAYEQYF.

This clonotype was seen only once. The CDR3 DNA follows: TGTGCCAGCAGCCGGACTAGCGGGAGGGCCAGGGAGACCCAGTACTTC. Its protein product is CASSRTSGRARETQYF. The chain is built from TRBV11-2 and TRBJ2-5; 15 positions match TRBD2. The V gene end was trimmed by 5 bases and the J gene end by 5 bases; junction bases not matched to a gene: 6. The CDR3 sequence is 16 residues long. The V gene's germline CDR1 is SGHAT and CDR2 FQNNGV.

This clonotype was seen more than once but under ten times. This chain uses TRBV5-1 with TRBJ2-7, with 8 bases lining up with TRBD1. Germline V lookup: CDR1 SGHRS, CDR2 YFSETQ. V was pared by 2 bases and J by 4 bases, with 11 bases of the junction left unmatched. The CDR3 sequence is 16 residues long. CDR3 DNA: TGCGCCAGCAGCTTAGCCGTGGCAGGGGGCGAGTACGAGCAGTACTTC. It specifies CASSLAVAGGEYEQYF. Full variable domain (outside the CDR3, taken from reference TRBV5-1 and TRBJ2-7): KAGVTQTPRYLIKTRGQQVTLSCSPISGHRSVSWYQQTPGQGLQFLFEYFSETQRNKGNFPGRFSGRQFSNSRSEMNVSTLELGDSALYLCASSLAVAGGEYEQYFGPGTRLTVT.

This clonotype showed up just a few times. The chain carries TRBV5-1 and TRBJ1-1, with TRBD1 identical over 9 bases. Trimming removed 5 bases from V and 11 bases from J; junction bases left unmatched: 13. The germline V gene has CDR1 SGHRS and CDR2 YFSETQ. The CDR3 is 14 amino acids. CDR3 in amino acids: CASRTGTSGTGAFF. The CDR3 nucleotides read TGCGCCAGCAGGACCGGGACATCCGGGACAGGGGCTTTCTTT. The full variable domain, in which reference TRBV5-1 and TRBJ1-1 provide the parts outside the CDR3, is KAGVTQTPRYLIKTRGQQVTLSCSPISGHRSVSWYQQTPGQGLQFLFEYFSETQRNKGNFPGRFSGRQFSNSRSEMNVSTLELGDSALYLCASRTGTSGTGAFFGQGTRLTVV.

The table lists this clonotype with a few counts. A junction boundary mismatches the germline segment, possibly from a read error. In DNA, the CDR3 is TGCGCCAGCAGCCAAGATGGTCTAGCGGGAGCGGCCGTCTTC. Its translation: CASSQDGLAGAAVF. This chain connects TRBV4-1 to TRBJ2-5, with TRBD2 matching over 10 bases. Germline CDR1 reads MGHRA; CDR2 reads YSYEKL. The CDR3 has 14 amino acids.

V usage is TRBV29-1 and J usage is TRBJ2-1; D is perhaps TRBD1 (5 bases). The V gene lost 3 bases and the J gene lost 1 base, with 10 bases spanning the gap. The CDR3 length is 14 residues. The germline V gene has CDR1 SQVTM and CDR2 ANQGSEA. The CDR3: CSVEGPPSYNEQFF. The CDR3 DNA follows: TGCAGCGTTGAGGGGCCCCCATCCTACAATGAGCAGTTCTTC.

Many counts were recorded for this clonotype. V gene TRBV13 combines with J gene TRBJ2-2; 8 bases agree with TRBD1. This CDR3 region has 13 residues. Germline V gives CDR1 PRHDT, CDR2 FYEKMQ (reference sequence). The trim removed 10 bases at V and 3 bases at J, leaving 4 bases unmatched. CDR3 sequence: CATGTGYTGELFF. The CDR3 DNA reads as TGTGCCACCGGGACAGGTTACACCGGGGAGCTGTTTTTT. The full variable domain, completed using reference TRBV13 and TRBJ2-2, is AAGVIQSPRHLIKEKRETATLKCYPIPRHDTVYWYQQGPGQDPQFLISFYEKMQSDKGSIPDRFSAQQFSDYHSELNMSSLELGDSALYFCATGTGYTGELFFGEGSRLTVL.

This clonotype was observed a few times. The V and J genes are TRBV12-3 or TRBV12-4 and TRBJ1-1; D is ambiguous. V dropped 1 base and J dropped 11 bases, with 8 bases sitting between them. The CDR3 covers 11 residues. This chain's CDR3 is CASSLGMRAFF. CDR3 nucleotides: TGTGCCAGCAGTTTAGGAATGAGGGCTTTCTTT.

The genes are TRBV7-9 and TRBJ1-1; D is uncertain. This CDR3 contains 15 residues. Germline V gene data show CDR1 as SEHNR and CDR2 as FQNEAQ (reference sequence). Trimming removed 2 bases at V and 4 bases at J, with 14 bases between. CDR3 coding DNA: TGTGCCAGCAGCTTAAGGGAGGGTAAGGGCACTGAAGCTTTCTTT. Protein: CASSLREGKGTEAFF.

The gene calls are TRBV12-3 or TRBV12-4 and TRBJ2-1, with TRBD2 identical over 12 bases. There are 17 residues in the CDR3. Trimming cost V 5 bases and J 4 bases; bases outside gene matches: 9. CDR3 in DNA: TGTGCCAGCAGTCAGACTAGCGGGAGCACTATTTACAATGAGCAGTTCTTC. Amino acids: CASSQTSGSTIYNEQFF.

In its sample, this clonotype was seen a few times. This rearrangement joins TRBV12-3 or TRBV12-4 to TRBJ2-5, with 7 bases fitting TRBD1. Trimming cost V 6 bases and J 3 bases; bases outside gene matches: 4. This CDR3 contains 13 residues. CDR3 bases: TGTGCCAGCAGAGACGGGACAGAAGAGACCCAGTACTTC. Translated, it gives CASRDGTEETQYF.

The table lists this clonotype with a few counts. V is TRBV7-9 and J is TRBJ2-1, with a tentative D call TRBD2 (7 bases). Germline CDR1 is SEHNR and CDR2 is FQNEAQ (reference sequence). The length of the CDR3 is 16 residues. Trimming took 5 bases from V and 6 from J, leaving 20 bases between them. The CDR3 here is CASSPLGAGAVNEQFF. CDR3 sequence (DNA): TGTGCCAGCAGCCCCCTGGGGGCGGGAGCTGTCAATGAGCAGTTCTTC.

This chain links TRBV6-1 with TRBJ2-1; 13 nucleotides line up with TRBD2. Germline CDR1 MNHNS, CDR2 SASEGT. CDR3 length: 15 amino acids. V shed 6 bases and J 7 bases; nucleotides not matched to a gene: 6. This chain's CDR3 is CASSVLAGGQNEQFF. The CDR3 DNA follows: TGTGCCAGCAGCGTACTAGCGGGAGGGCAAAATGAGCAGTTCTTC.

This clonotype was counted at least ten times. V and J are TRBV28 and TRBJ2-7; 7 bases agree with TRBD1. The CDR3 totals 15 residues. The J segment lost 4 bases and the V segment lost 5 bases, leaving 11 bases of the junction unmatched. From germline, CDR1 is MDHEN and CDR2 SYDVKM. CDR3 sequence (DNA): TGTGCCAGCAGTCTAGTAGCAGGGGGTACTTACGAGCAGTACTTC. Translating gives CASSLVAGGTYEQYF.

This clonotype was seen only a few times. The chain has TRBV20-1 and TRBJ2-5, with TRBD2 matching 9 bases. Germline trimming cut 6 bases from V and 5 bases from J; bases unmatched to any gene: 13. The CDR3 runs to 15 residues. CDR1 is DFQATT and CDR2 is SNEGSKA in the germline V gene (reference sequence). The CDR3 nucleotides are TGCAGTGCCCACCAGACAGCGGGAGGAGGGGAGACCCAGTACTTC. It is translated as CSAHQTAGGGETQYF.

The V call is TRBV30, the J call TRBJ1-4; the match to TRBD1 covers 7 bases. V shed 8 bases, J shed 0 bases, and the junction held 12 bases outside the gene matches. This CDR3 has 16 amino acids. Germline V gene sequence: CDR1 GTSNPN, CDR2 SVGIG (reference sequence). Here the CDR3 reads CAQGGQLTATNEKLFF. The CDR3 DNA reads TGTGCCCAGGGGGGACAGCTTACTGCAACTAATGAAAAACTGTTTTTT.

This clonotype has a count of ten or more. The chain has TRBV28 and TRBJ2-5, with 9 bases that match TRBD2. Per germline, CDR1 MDHEN and CDR2 SYDVKM. This CDR3 has 17 residues. The J segment lost 7 bases and the V segment lost 4 bases, leaving 16 bases of the junction unmatched. The CDR3 DNA reads TGTGCCAGCAGTTCACCCGGGAGGGTAGCGGGAGTACCGACCCAGTACTTC. It codes for CASSSPGRVAGVPTQYF.

This clonotype appeared many times. The J gene is TRBJ2-1, the V gene TRBV5-1; TRBD2 matches at 8 bases. Germline CDR1 SGHRS, CDR2 YFSETQ. This CDR3 contains 16 residues. The V gene end was trimmed by 4 bases and the J gene end by 5 bases; junction bases not matched to a gene: 11. The CDR3 region is CASSMRGRSRDNEQFF. Written as DNA, the CDR3 is TGCGCCAGCAGCATGCGCGGGAGGTCCCGAGACAATGAGCAGTTCTTC. Full variable domain (remainder filled in from reference TRBV5-1 and TRBJ2-1): KAGVTQTPRYLIKTRGQQVTLSCSPISGHRSVSWYQQTPGQGLQFLFEYFSETQRNKGNFPGRFSGRQFSNSRSEMNVSTLELGDSALYLCASSMRGRSRDNEQFFGPGTRLTVL.

The rearrangement links TRBV23-1 to TRBJ2-3, with TRBD2 identical over 7 bases. TRBV23-1 is an ORF; its function is uncertain. The junction had 4 bases not matched to a gene; V was cut back by 0 bases and J by 1 base. The CDR3 has 16 residues. CDR3 coding DNA: TGCGCCAGCAGTCAATCGATCCTAGCGGGCACAGATACGCAGTATTTT. Protein product: CASSQSILAGTDTQYF.

This chain uses TRBV20-1 with TRBJ2-3; a possible D gene is TRBD2 (7 bases). V was trimmed by 5 bases and J by 0 bases, leaving 18 bases between them. Germline CDR1 is DFQATT and CDR2 is SNEGSKA (reference sequence). This CDR3 is 16 amino acids long. The CDR3 spells CSAPARGHTSTDTQYF. CDR3 sequence (DNA): TGCAGTGCTCCGGCGCGGGGGCACACTAGCACAGATACGCAGTATTTT.